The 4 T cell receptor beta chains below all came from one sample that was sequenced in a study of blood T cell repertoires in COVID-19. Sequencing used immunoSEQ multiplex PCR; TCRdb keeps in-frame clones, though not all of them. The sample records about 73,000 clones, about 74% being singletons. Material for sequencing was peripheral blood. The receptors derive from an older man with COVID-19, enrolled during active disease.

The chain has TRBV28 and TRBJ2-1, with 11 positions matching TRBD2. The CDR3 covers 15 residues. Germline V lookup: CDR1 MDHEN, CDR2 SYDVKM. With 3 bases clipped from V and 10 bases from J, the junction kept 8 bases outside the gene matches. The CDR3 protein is CASSFRLAGSKEQFF. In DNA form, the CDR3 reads TGTGCCAGCAGTTTTCGACTAGCGGGATCAAAGGAGCAGTTCTTC.

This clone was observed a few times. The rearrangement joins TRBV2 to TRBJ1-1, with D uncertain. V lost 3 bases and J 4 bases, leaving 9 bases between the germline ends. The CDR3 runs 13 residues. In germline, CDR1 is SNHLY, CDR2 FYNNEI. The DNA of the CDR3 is TGTGCCAGCAGTGAGGGCCCCGGCACTGAAGCTTTCTTT. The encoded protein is CASSEGPGTEAFF. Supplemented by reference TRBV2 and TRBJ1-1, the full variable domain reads EPEVTQTPSHQVTQMGQEVILRCVPISNHLYFYWYRQILGQKVEFLVSFYNNEISEKSEIFDDQFSVERPDGSNFTLKIRSTKLEDSAMYFCASSEGPGTEAFFGQGTRLTVV.

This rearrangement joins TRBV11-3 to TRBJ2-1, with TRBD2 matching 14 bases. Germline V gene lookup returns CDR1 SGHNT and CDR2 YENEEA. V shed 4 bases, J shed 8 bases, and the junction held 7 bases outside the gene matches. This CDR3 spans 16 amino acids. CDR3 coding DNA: TGTGCCAGCAGCTCCGGGACTAGCGGGAGTAACGATGAGCAGTTCTTC. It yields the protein CASSSGTSGSNDEQFF.

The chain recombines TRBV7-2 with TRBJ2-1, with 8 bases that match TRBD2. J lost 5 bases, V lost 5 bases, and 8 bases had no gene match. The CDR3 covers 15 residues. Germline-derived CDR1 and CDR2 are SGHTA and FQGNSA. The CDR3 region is CASSPVAGLNNEQFF. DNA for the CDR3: TGTGCCAGCAGCCCCGTAGCGGGACTAAACAATGAGCAGTTCTTC.